The clone carrying this T cell receptor beta chain has only a few counts. No antigen is known for it. The data were taken from a study of CD8+ T cells in alopecia areata. As for the study in general: The protocol delivered tofacitinib for 6 to 18 months, then withdrew it for 6 months.

Once RNA had been extracted, it was reverse transcribed into cDNA to act as the sequencing template. TCRdb's table, derived via immunoSEQ multiplex PCR, lists solely in-frame clones and lacks some. The repertoire holds fewer than 250,000 clones, with roughly three fifths as singletons. Overall study findings and caveats: Sequencing of scalp tissue also captures the resident alphabeta T cells of normal skin. Whether baseline CD8+ expansion is linked to response remains uncertain, given a single nonresponder.

The treatment here: oral pan-JAK inhibitor, 5-10 mg twice daily. This clonotype originated in a human donor with alopecia areata. The sample consisted of CD4+ T cells sorted from blood, taken between weeks 47 and 50, from a patient treated with tofacitinib.

This CDR3 reads CASSIGPYNEQFF. Written as DNA, the CDR3 is TGTGCCAGTAGTATAGGACCCTACAATGAGCAGTTCTTC. The chain links TRBV19 to TRBJ2-1; D is ambiguous. CDR1 and CDR2 from the germline V gene are LNHDA and SQIVND (reference sequence). This CDR3 is 13 amino acids long. V was shortened by 1 base and J by 2 bases, with 3 bases between the two germline ends.